This T cell receptor beta chain originates from a study of T cells in Graves' hyperthyroidism and ophthalmopathy (dated by TCRdb to between 2018 and 2021). At the level of the whole study: Peripheral blood was sampled at the time of initial diagnosis, prior to any treatment. A discovery cohort of about a hundred patients, roughly 43 with Graves' ophthalmopathy and roughly 59 with stable Graves' hyperthyroidism, was used to find distinguishing TCR V-J signatures. Whether ophthalmopathy could be predicted prospectively was tested in an independent validation cohort made up of 18 to 20 hyperthyroidism patients plus 17 patients who later progressed to ophthalmopathy. The approximately 100 discovery patients were divided at random into training and test sets in a 7:3 ratio. Thyroid tissue and blood T-cell repertoires from about six Graves' hyperthyroidism patients were also compared in the study. Following sampling, methimazole starting at 30 mg daily was given to hyperthyroidism patients, and high-dose intravenous methylprednisolone was given to ophthalmopathy patients. According to the paper, TCR Vbeta CDR3 sequencing was carried out on more than 120 peripheral blood samples, which came from under 50 ophthalmopathy, roughly 75 hyperthyroidism and about 17 progressor patients. Study-wide conclusions, independent of this receptor: Most expanded thyroid clonotypes (frequency above 0.001) were also detected in blood, a finding suggesting that blood repertoires may reflect thyroid immune responses. No statistical method was used to fix the sample size in advance, and group allocation was not hidden from the investigators. During validation, the model predicted progression to ophthalmopathy a median of approximately 6 months ahead of onset, with almost 71% sensitivity and roughly 72% specificity. A model built on a 13 V-J signature distinguished ophthalmopathy from stable hyperthyroidism, reaching around 88% sensitivity and around 81% specificity in cross-validation and 80%/75% in testing.

The TCR beta CDR3 regions were amplified from the RNA transcripts. The first round of RT-PCR for the TCR CDR3 was performed with the HTBI primer set and the Qiagen OneStep RT-PCR kit. A second multiplex PCR round built the libraries, followed by size selection and purification. Libraries were sequenced paired-end with 100 bp reads on an Illumina HiSeq2000. The original pipeline was this. Raw data were processed with SOAPnuke, discarding reads with adapters, uncalled bases, mean Phred below 15, or no exact constant-primer or identifier match. COPE v1.2.5 was used to merge high-quality paired reads, and clonotypes were defined as unique nucleotide sequences. Clonotypes were aligned to IMGT TRBV, TRBD and TRBJ reference segments using MiTCR v1.1. The analysis was restricted to V-J combinations with a frequency above 0.0001, which together covered just over 98% of the repertoires. A TCS score was defined as the ratio between F50 (clonal expansion) and ExV (chaos), using BLOSUM62-based TCRdist between CDR3 peptides within each V-J. Welch's t-statistics and random forest reduced fewer than 600 V-J features to 10 to 15, which were used in a naive Bayes classifier (R e1071). The public reads were reanalyzed by TCRdb: fastp trimming at Q25, MiXCR alignment, in-frame beta chains only. A single entry per CDR3 protein holds the most common genes and DNA from its merged rows. The V and J calls and clone size are TCRdb's, not the authors'. Present in this sample are 500,000 to 650,000 distinct CDR3 sequences, about 14% of which were seen just once. Together, the top ten hold around 12% of the sample.

The table lists this clonotype with many counts. Its antigen has not been determined. Base qualities are not provided; no much larger clone lies one nucleotide away. Ophthalmopathy patients had moderately to severely active disease, Clinical Activity Score of at least 3, NOSPECS grade of at least 4, and duration under 3 months. Any patient with an uncontrolled infection, another autoimmune disease, pregnancy or lactation was excluded. Diagnoses were based on clinical symptoms, serum thyroxine and TRAb, thyroid ultrasound and orbital computed tomography. Ficoll-Paque density gradient centrifugation was used to isolate PBMCs from 8 to 10 ml of fresh peripheral blood. Total RNA was extracted using Trizol reagent, and RNA quality was assessed on an Agilent 2100 Bioanalyzer. The CDR3 starts with the cysteine, ends with the phenylalanine, and has 14 residues. The read is trimmed to its CDR3 DNA, 42 bases read in frame from base 1. Via the germline V gene (reference sequence), CDR1 is SEHNR and CDR2 FQNEAQ. Germline trimming amounts to 5 bases on V and 8 bases on J, with 7 as the count of junction bases outside the gene matches.

The sequence joins TRBV7-9 to TRBJ1-2, with TRBD1 identical over 11 junction bases. What was sequenced was blood. This clonotype was sampled from a woman aged 50 to 60 with Graves' ophthalmopathy. The DNA is TGTGCCAGCAGCGCCGGACAGGGGGCGCACGGCTACACCTTC. This yields the protein CASSAGQGAHGYTF.